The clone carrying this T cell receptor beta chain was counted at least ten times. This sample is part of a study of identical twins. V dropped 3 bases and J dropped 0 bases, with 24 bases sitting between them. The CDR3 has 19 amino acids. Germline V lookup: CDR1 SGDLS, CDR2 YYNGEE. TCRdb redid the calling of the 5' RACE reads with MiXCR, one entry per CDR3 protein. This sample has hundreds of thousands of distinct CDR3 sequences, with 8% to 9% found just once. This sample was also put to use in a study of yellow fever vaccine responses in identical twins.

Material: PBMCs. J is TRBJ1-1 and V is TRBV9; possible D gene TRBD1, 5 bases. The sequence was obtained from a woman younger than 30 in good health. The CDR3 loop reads CASSARAQEGKSMNTEAFF. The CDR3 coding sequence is TGTGCCAGCAGCGCCAGGGCCCAAGAAGGAAAATCGATGAACACTGAAGCTTTCTTT.